Listed here are 21 T cell receptor beta chains from one sample, sequenced in a study of shared clonotypes between healthy human individuals. Some clones are missing from TCRdb's copy, which holds only in-frame ones; the method was immunoSEQ multiplex PCR. Here the sample spans 800,000 to 1,200,000 clones, 75% to 85% being singletons. Sequencing was done on a sample of memory CD4+ T cells from PBMCs. Subset here: CD45RA-negative fraction. All receptors derive from a man between 18 and 29 years old in good health. Some clones in this sample may be carry-over from other donors' samples.

This clone was seen just once. The chain carries TRBV5-1 and TRBJ2-1; TRBD2 is a possible D gene (5 bases). The CDR3 is 17 amino acids. Trimming removed 0 bases from V and 4 bases from J, with 17 bases in between. Germline CDR1 reads SGHRS; CDR2 reads YFSETQ. CDR3 coding DNA: TGCGCCAGCAGCTTGGGAGGTGGGCGGGTTGGGTACAATGAGCAGTTCTTC. Translation gives CASSLGGGRVGYNEQFF. Supplemented by reference TRBV5-1 and TRBJ2-1, the full variable domain reads KAGVTQTPRYLIKTRGQQVTLSCSPISGHRSVSWYQQTPGQGLQFLFEYFSETQRNKGNFPGRFSGRQFSNSRSEMNVSTLELGDSALYLCASSLGGGRVGYNEQFFGPGTRLTVL.

This clone was seen ten or more times. The chain is built from TRBV27 and TRBJ2-3; no reliable D call. CDR1 and CDR2 from the germline V gene are MNHEY and SMNVEV (reference sequence). Trimming shortened V by 6 bases and J by 4 bases, and 11 bases separated the two germline ends. The CDR3 contains 13 residues. The CDR3 protein is CASSEYTSDTQYF. In DNA form, the CDR3 reads TGTGCCAGCAGCGAATATACATCAGATACGCAGTATTTT.

The V call is TRBV5-5, the J call TRBJ2-7; 7 nucleotides line up with TRBD2. J gave up 6 bases and V 4 bases, and 13 bases lay outside the gene matches. The CDR3 is 15 residues long. Germline CDR1 is SGHKS and CDR2 is YYEKEE (reference sequence). CDR3 protein: CASSPRGGGIGEQYF. Here the CDR3 DNA reads TGTGCCAGCAGCCCCCGTGGGGGGGGTATCGGCGAGCAGTACTTC.

This clone was seen a handful of times. The chain is built from TRBV4-2 and TRBJ1-2; TRBD1 matches at 8 bases. V lost 6 bases, J lost 8 bases, and 14 bases stayed unmatched. This CDR3 has 15 amino acids. Germline assignment: CDR1 LGHNA and CDR2 YNFKEQ. As DNA, the CDR3 is TGTGCCAGCAGGCCCCCGGACAGGGAATCGGAAGGCTACACCTTC. It specifies CASRPPDRESEGYTF.

The chain recombines TRBV5-1 with TRBJ2-7; 9 bases fit TRBD2. Germline values: CDR1 SGHRS, CDR2 YFSETQ. V shed 0 bases and J 4 bases; nucleotides not matched to a gene: 5. This CDR3 comprises 15 residues. In nucleotides, the CDR3 is TGCGCCAGCAGCTTGGGTTGGACTAGCGTGTACGAGCAGTACTTC. Translated, it gives CASSLGWTSVYEQYF.

This clone was found a few times. This chain connects TRBV11-2 to TRBJ2-1; 10 nucleotides agree with TRBD2. This CDR3 is built from 19 residues. The V gene end was trimmed by 2 bases and the J gene end by 1 base; junction bases not matched to a gene: 11. Germline V gene data show CDR1 as SGHAT and CDR2 as FQNNGV. The CDR3 sequence: CASSLNGIAGGSSYNEQFF. CDR3 bases: TGTGCCAGCAGCTTAAATGGGATAGCGGGAGGCTCATCCTACAATGAGCAGTTCTTC. The entire variable domain, with the rest obtained from reference TRBV11-2 and TRBJ2-1, is as follows: EAGVAQSPRYKIIEKRQSVAFWCNPISGHATLYWYQQILGQGPKLLIQFQNNGVVDDSQLPKDRFSAERLKGVDSTLKIQPAKLEDSAVYLCASSLNGIAGGSSYNEQFFGPGTRLTVL.

The chain links TRBV28 to TRBJ1-2, with 8 nucleotides matching TRBD1. The CDR3 runs 15 residues. In germline, CDR1 is MDHEN, CDR2 SYDVKM. V lost 5 bases and J lost 5; bases outside the gene matches: 10. CDR3 sequence: CASSPRDRPTYGYTF. For the CDR3, the DNA is TGTGCCAGCAGTCCCCGGGACAGGCCAACTTATGGCTACACCTTC.

This clone occurred a few times. In DNA form, the CDR3 reads TGTGCCAGTAGTCCCGGACAGGGATTCCAGCCCCAGCATTTT. Encoded protein: CASSPGQGFQPQHF. The chain couples TRBV19 to TRBJ1-5; TRBD1 aligns across 8 bases. CDR1 is LNHDA and CDR2 is SQIVND in the germline V gene (reference sequence). This CDR3 is built from 14 residues. The ends lost 5 bases at V and 7 bases at J; junction bases unmatched: 7.

As concerns this clone: Other DNA variants within this sample encode the same CDR3. The J gene is TRBJ2-5, the V gene TRBV7-3; TRBD1 matches 7 bases. The ends lost 5 bases at V and 3 bases at J; junction bases unmatched: 3. CDR1 SGHTA and CDR2 FQGTGA come from the germline V gene. This CDR3 spans 13 amino acids. CDR3 protein: CASSQDREETQYF. In nucleotides, the CDR3 is TGTGCCAGCAGCCAAGACAGGGAAGAGACCCAGTACTTC.

The rearrangement links TRBV5-1 to TRBJ1-1; TRBD1 matches 10 bases. Losses at the gene ends were 1 base for V and 5 bases for J; bases not matched to a gene: 8. Germline V gene lookup returns CDR1 SGHRS and CDR2 YFSETQ. The CDR3 runs to 16 residues. Here the CDR3 DNA reads TGCGCCAGCAGCTTGTCACTAAGGACAGGGGGGACTGAAGCTTTCTTT. Amino acid sequence: CASSLSLRTGGTEAFF. Full variable domain (remainder filled in from reference TRBV5-1 and TRBJ1-1): KAGVTQTPRYLIKTRGQQVTLSCSPISGHRSVSWYQQTPGQGLQFLFEYFSETQRNKGNFPGRFSGRQFSNSRSEMNVSTLELGDSALYLCASSLSLRTGGTEAFFGQGTRLTVV.

The J gene is TRBJ2-2, the V gene TRBV6-1, with 7 bases fitting TRBD1. This CDR3 region has 16 residues. V shed 4 bases, J shed 4 bases, and the junction held 9 bases outside the gene matches. CDR1 and CDR2 from the germline V gene are MNHNS and SASEGT. The CDR3 coding sequence is TGTGCCAGCAGTGCCGACAGGGCCCCGAGCACCGGGGAGCTGTTTTTT. Its protein product is CASSADRAPSTGELFF.

The chain is built from TRBV9 and TRBJ2-3; either TRBD1 or TRBD2 may supply D (5 bases each). V was pared by 0 bases and J by 1 base, with 9 bases between. The germline gives CDR1 SGDLS, CDR2 YYNGEE. This CDR3 contains 15 residues. In nucleotides, the CDR3 is TGTGCCAGCAGCGTAGGAGGGGCGGGCACAGATACGCAGTATTTT. Amino acids: CASSVGGAGTDTQYF.

The chain is built from TRBV4-1 and TRBJ2-1; 12 bases are shared with TRBD2. The V and J ends lost 4 bases and 5 bases, in that order; junction bases with no gene match: 6. The CDR3 covers 16 residues. Germline CDR1 and CDR2: MGHRA and YSYEKL. The CDR3: CASSPTTSGRNNEQFF. CDR3 DNA sequence: TGCGCCAGCAGCCCGACGACTAGCGGGAGAAACAATGAGCAGTTCTTC.

This clone showed up just a few times. The V and J genes are TRBV5-1 and TRBJ1-3; perhaps TRBD1 as D (5 bases). This CDR3 spans 15 amino acids. Germline V CDR1 and CDR2: SGHRS, YFSETQ. V was trimmed by 0 bases and J by 0 bases, leaving 7 bases between them. The CDR3 loop is CASSLGDSSGNTIYF. The CDR3 DNA reads as TGCGCCAGCAGCTTGGGCGACAGCTCTGGAAACACCATATATTTT.

The chain carries TRBV25-1 and TRBJ2-3; D gene ambiguous. CDR1 is MGHDK and CDR2 is SYGVNS in the germline V gene. CDR3 length: 14 amino acids. V dropped 4 bases and J dropped 1 base, with 9 bases sitting between them. The CDR3: CASSVDARTDTQYF. The CDR3 bases are TGTGCCAGCAGTGTAGACGCCCGCACAGATACGCAGTATTTT.

The chain carries TRBV10-2 and TRBJ2-5, with D perhaps matching TRBD2 (5 bases). The CDR3 spans 14 residues. V gave up 7 bases and J gave up 2 bases, with 14 bases separating them. Germline CDR1 WSHSY, CDR2 SAAADI. Written as DNA, the CDR3 is TGCGCCAGCACGTCAACTAGTAGGCAAGAGACCCAGTACTTC. It translates to CASTSTSRQETQYF.

This sequence joins TRBV30 and TRBJ1-1; D not certain. The CDR3 is made up of 14 amino acids. CDR1 and CDR2 from the germline V gene are GTSNPN and SVGIG (reference sequence). The V end lost 5 bases, the J end lost 6 bases, and 19 bases lay between the germline ends. CDR3 DNA: TGTGCCTGGTCTAAAGTTGGGGAATCTGCTGAAGCTTTCTTT. This sequence encodes CAWSKVGESAEAFF.

This clone has just one count. The J gene is TRBJ1-2, the V gene TRBV6-1; TRBD1 matches 7 bases. The CDR3 loop spans 14 amino acids. V lost 5 bases, J lost 5 bases, and 8 bases stayed unmatched. CDR1 and CDR2 (germline): MNHNS, SASEGT. CDR3 region: CASSRATGQYGYTF. The CDR3 DNA reads as TGTGCCAGCAGTCGGGCGACAGGGCAGTATGGCTACACCTTC.

This clone was counted once. The chain employs TRBV19 and TRBJ1-1; 9 nucleotides match TRBD1. The V gene end was trimmed by 3 bases and the J gene end by 0 bases; junction bases not matched to a gene: 5. Germline V gene data show CDR1 as LNHDA and CDR2 as SQIVND (reference sequence). The CDR3 totals 16 residues. As DNA, the CDR3 is TGTGCCAGTAGTATTCGACAGGGGGGGATGAACACTGAAGCTTTCTTT. Its protein product is CASSIRQGGMNTEAFF.

The chain carries TRBV30 and TRBJ1-2; D not certain. This CDR3 region has 13 residues. The germline V gene has CDR1 GTSNPN and CDR2 SVGIG (reference sequence). V lost 7 bases, J lost 4 bases, and 16 bases lay in between. In DNA, the CDR3 is TGTGCCTCTAGCGAAATAGGGCCCTATGGCTACACCTTC. Its translation is CASSEIGPYGYTF.

The chain has TRBV2 and TRBJ2-5, with D maybe TRBD2 (7 bases). The CDR3 sequence is 15 residues long. In germline, CDR1 is SNHLY, CDR2 FYNNEI. The V end lost 6 bases, the J end lost 4 bases, and 18 bases lay between the germline ends. CDR3 residues: CASSPGGLGGETQYF. CDR3 sequence (DNA): TGTGCCAGCAGCCCCGGGGGGCTAGGAGGAGAGACCCAGTACTTC. The variable domain in full, completed from reference TRBV2 and TRBJ2-5, reads EPEVTQTPSHQVTQMGQEVILRCVPISNHLYFYWYRQILGQKVEFLVSFYNNEISEKSEIFDDQFSVERPDGSNFTLKIRSTKLEDSAMYFCASSPGGLGGETQYFGPGTRLLVL.